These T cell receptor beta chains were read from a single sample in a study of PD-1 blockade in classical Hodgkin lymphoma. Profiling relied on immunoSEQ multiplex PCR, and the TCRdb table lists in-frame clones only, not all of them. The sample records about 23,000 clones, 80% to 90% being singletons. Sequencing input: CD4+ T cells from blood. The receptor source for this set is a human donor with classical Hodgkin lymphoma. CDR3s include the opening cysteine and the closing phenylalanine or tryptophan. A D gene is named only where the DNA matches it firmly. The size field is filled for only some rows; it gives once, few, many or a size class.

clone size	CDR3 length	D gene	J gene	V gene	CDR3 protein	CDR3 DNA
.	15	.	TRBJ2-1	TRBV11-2	CASSQVGRGAYEQFF	TGTGCCAGCAGCCAAGTAGGACGCGGAGCCTATGAGCAGTTCTTC
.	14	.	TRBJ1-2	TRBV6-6	CASILYPGQLGYTF	TGTGCCAGCATCCTTTACCCCGGGCAGCTTGGCTACACCTTC
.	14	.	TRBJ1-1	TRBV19	CASSGGRQNTEAFF	TGTGCCAGTAGTGGGGGACGGCAGAACACTGAAGCTTTCTTT
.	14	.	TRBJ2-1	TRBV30	CAWTRPGARSEQFF	TGTGCCTGGACCCGGCCGGGGGCGCGGTCTGAGCAGTTCTTC
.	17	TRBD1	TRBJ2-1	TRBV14	CASSLQTPMGQYNEQFF	TGTGCCAGCAGCCTCCAAACACCCATGGGACAGTACAATGAGCAGTTCTTC
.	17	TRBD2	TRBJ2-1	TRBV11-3	CASSTEGGLAGAREQFF	TGTGCCAGCAGCACAGAGGGGGGACTAGCGGGAGCCAGGGAGCAGTTCTTC
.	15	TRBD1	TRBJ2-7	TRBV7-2	CASSLGGQGTYEQYF	TGTGCCAGCAGCTTAGGGGGACAGGGTACCTACGAGCAGTACTTC
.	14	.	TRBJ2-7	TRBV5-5	CASSRTTTGYEQYF	TGTGCCAGCAGCCGGACGACTACGGGGTACGAGCAGTACTTC
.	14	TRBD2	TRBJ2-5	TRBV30	CAWSVGGGPETQYF	TGTGCCTGGAGTGTAGGCGGGGGGCCGGAGACCCAGTACTTC
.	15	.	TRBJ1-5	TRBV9	CASSVGTGKGQPQHF	TGTGCCAGCAGCGTAGGTACAGGGAAAGGGCAGCCCCAGCATTTT
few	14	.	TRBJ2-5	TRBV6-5	CASSYGPGEETQYF	TGTGCCAGCAGTTATGGGCCAGGGGAAGAGACCCAGTACTTC
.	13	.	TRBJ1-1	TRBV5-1	CASRDIGNTEAFF	TGCGCCAGCAGGGACATCGGGAACACTGAAGCTTTCTTT
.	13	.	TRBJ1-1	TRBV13	CASSLDLGTEAFF	TGTGCCAGCAGCTTAGACCTGGGAACTGAAGCTTTCTTT
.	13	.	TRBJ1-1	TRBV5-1	CASSLYQTEEAFF	TGCGCCAGCAGCTTGTACCAGACAGAGGAAGCTTTCTTT
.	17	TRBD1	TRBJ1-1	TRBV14	CASSETRFDRGNTEAFF	TGTGCCAGCAGCGAAACGCGGTTTGACAGGGGGAACACTGAAGCTTTCTTT
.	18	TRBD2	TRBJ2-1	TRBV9	CASSVVRASGANYNEQFF	TGTGCCAGCAGCGTAGTGCGGGCTAGCGGCGCGAACTACAATGAGCAGTTCTTC
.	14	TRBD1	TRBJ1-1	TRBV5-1	CASSLGQGYTEAFF	TGCGCCAGCAGCTTAGGACAGGGATACACTGAAGCTTTCTTT
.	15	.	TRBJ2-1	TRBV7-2	CASSYSGRVYNEQFF	TGTGCCAGCAGCTACTCCGGGAGAGTTTACAATGAGCAGTTCTTC
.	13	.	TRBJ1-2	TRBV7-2	CASSLEVHYGYTF	TGTGCCAGCAGCTTAGAGGTGCACTATGGCTACACCTTC
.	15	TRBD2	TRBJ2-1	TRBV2	CASSGLAGAYNEQFF	TGTGCCAGCAGCGGACTAGCGGGAGCCTACAATGAGCAGTTCTTC
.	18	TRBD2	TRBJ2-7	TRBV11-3	CASSKPGLAGEGFYEQYF	TGTGCCAGCAGCAAGCCGGGACTAGCGGGAGAAGGCTTCTACGAGCAGTACTTC
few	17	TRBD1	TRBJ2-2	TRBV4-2	CASSQDRGQGMSGELFF	TGTGCCAGCAGCCAAGATAGGGGACAGGGGATGTCCGGGGAGCTGTTTTTT
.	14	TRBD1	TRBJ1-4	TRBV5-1	CASSPGTGYEKLFF	TGCGCCAGCAGCCCCGGGACAGGGTATGAAAAACTGTTTTTT
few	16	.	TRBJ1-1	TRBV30	CAWSVQWGKGNTEAFF	TGTGCCTGGAGTGTACAGTGGGGAAAAGGGAACACTGAAGCTTTCTTT
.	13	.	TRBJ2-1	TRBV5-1	CASSGTSYNEQFF	TGCGCCAGCAGCGGGACAAGTTACAATGAGCAGTTCTTC
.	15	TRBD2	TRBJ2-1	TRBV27	CASSFRAGLYNEQFF	TGTGCCAGCAGTTTTAGAGCGGGGCTTTACAATGAGCAGTTCTTC
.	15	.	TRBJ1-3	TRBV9	CASRRGDSSGNTIYF	TGTGCCAGCAGGAGGGGCGATTCATCTGGAAACACCATATATTTT
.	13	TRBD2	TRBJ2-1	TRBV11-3	CATGLAGVGEQFF	TGTGCCACCGGACTAGCGGGAGTGGGGGAGCAGTTCTTC
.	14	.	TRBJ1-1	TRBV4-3	CASSQSGGITEAFF	TGCGCCAGCAGCCAATCCGGGGGTATAACTGAAGCTTTCTTT
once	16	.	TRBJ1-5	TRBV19	CASSPGQIISNQPQHF	TGTGCCAGTAGTCCAGGACAGATCATTAGCAATCAGCCCCAGCATTTT
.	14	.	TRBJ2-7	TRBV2	CASINLRGRHEQYF	TGTGCCAGCATTAACCTCAGGGGTAGGCACGAGCAGTACTTC
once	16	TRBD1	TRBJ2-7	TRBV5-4	CASSLGLGQGLDEQYF	TGTGCCAGCAGCTTGGGACTCGGACAGGGATTGGACGAGCAGTACTTC
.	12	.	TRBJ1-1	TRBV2	CASATQNTEAFF	TGTGCCAGCGCAACCCAGAACACTGAAGCTTTCTTT
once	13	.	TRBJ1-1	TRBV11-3	CASSAQVNTEAFF	TGTGCCAGCAGCGCACAAGTGAACACTGAAGCTTTCTTT
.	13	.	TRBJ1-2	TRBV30	CAWSLRGGYGYTF	TGTGCCTGGAGCCTAAGGGGGGGATATGGCTACACCTTC
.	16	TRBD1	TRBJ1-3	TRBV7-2	CASSRTGVNSGNTIYF	TGTGCCAGCAGCCGAACAGGGGTCAACTCTGGAAACACCATATATTTT
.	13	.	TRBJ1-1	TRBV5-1	CASSSGGRTEAFF	TGCGCCAGCAGTTCTGGGGGTAGAACTGAAGCTTTCTTT
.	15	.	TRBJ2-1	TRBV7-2	CASSFPRWQDNEQFF	TGTGCCAGCAGCTTTCCCCGGTGGCAGGACAATGAGCAGTTCTTC
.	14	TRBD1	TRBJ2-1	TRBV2	CASTSQGTRNEQFF	TGTGCCAGCACCTCACAGGGGACAAGGAATGAGCAGTTCTTC
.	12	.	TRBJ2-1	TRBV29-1	CSVEVRGYEQFF	TGCAGCGTTGAAGTAAGAGGCTATGAGCAGTTCTTC
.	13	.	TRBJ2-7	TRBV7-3	CASSSTGADEQYF	TGTGCCAGCAGCTCGACCGGGGCGGACGAGCAGTACTTC
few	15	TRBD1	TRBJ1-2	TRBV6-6	CASSRRGTGDYGYTF	TGTGCCAGCAGTCGTCGTGGGACAGGGGACTATGGCTACACCTTC